A selection of T cell receptor beta chains follows, all from one sample in a study of preoperative IRX-2 immunotherapy in early breast cancer. TCRdb's table, derived via immunoSEQ multiplex PCR, lists solely in-frame clones and lacks some. This table holds about 34,000 clones, nearly 95% found once. This material was collected from a patient treated with IRX-2 immunotherapy. The receptor source for this set is a human donor with breast cancer. Each CDR3 is given with its conserved first and last residue. Each record gives: J gene, CDR3 length, V gene, D gene, CDR3 protein. A D gene is named only where the DNA matches it firmly.

J: TRBJ2-3
length: 16
V: TRBV27
D: TRBD1
CDR3: CASSLPGRGPKDTQYF

J: TRBJ2-2
length: 19
V: TRBV1
D: .
CDR3: CTSSQECSGRAKVGGELFF

J: TRBJ2-7
length: 13
V: TRBV7-8
D: .
CDR3: CASSLRDRCEQYF

J: TRBJ1-1
length: 14
V: TRBV25-1
D: .
CDR3: CASSEWVGGTEAFF

J: TRBJ1-6
length: 15
V: TRBV19
D: TRBD1
CDR3: CASSAMDRDNSPLHF

J: TRBJ2-1
length: 16
V: TRBV7-9
D: TRBD1
CDR3: CASSPGQGAGYNEQFF

J: TRBJ1-6
length: 14
V: TRBV6-4
D: .
CDR3: CASSDLQGGSPLHF

J: TRBJ2-7
length: 13
V: TRBV6-1
D: TRBD1
CDR3: CASSAGTVSEQYF

J: TRBJ1-1
length: 15
V: TRBV5-1
D: TRBD1
CDR3: CASSQTPQGETEAFF

J: TRBJ2-1
length: 16
V: TRBV5-1
D: TRBD2
CDR3: CASSYGTSGRQYEQFF

J: TRBJ1-2
length: 16
V: TRBV19
D: TRBD1
CDR3: CASSITNRGANYGYTF